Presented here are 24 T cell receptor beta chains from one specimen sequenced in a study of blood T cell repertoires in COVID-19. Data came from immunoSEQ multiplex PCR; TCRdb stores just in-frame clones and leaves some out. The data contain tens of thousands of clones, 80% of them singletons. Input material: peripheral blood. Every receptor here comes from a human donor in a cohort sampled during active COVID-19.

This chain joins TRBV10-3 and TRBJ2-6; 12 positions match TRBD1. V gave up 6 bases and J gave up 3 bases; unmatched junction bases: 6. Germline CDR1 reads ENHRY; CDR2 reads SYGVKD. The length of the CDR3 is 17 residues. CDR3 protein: CAIRAGTGGIGANVLTF. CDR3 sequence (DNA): TGTGCCATCAGAGCCGGGACAGGGGGCATTGGGGCCAACGTCCTGACTTTC.

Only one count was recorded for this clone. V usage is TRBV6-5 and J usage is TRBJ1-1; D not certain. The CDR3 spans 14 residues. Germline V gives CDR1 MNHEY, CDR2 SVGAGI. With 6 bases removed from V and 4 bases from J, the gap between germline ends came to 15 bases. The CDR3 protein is CASSYRGLGTEAFF. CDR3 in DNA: TGTGCCAGCAGCTACCGCGGTTTAGGCACTGAAGCTTTCTTT.

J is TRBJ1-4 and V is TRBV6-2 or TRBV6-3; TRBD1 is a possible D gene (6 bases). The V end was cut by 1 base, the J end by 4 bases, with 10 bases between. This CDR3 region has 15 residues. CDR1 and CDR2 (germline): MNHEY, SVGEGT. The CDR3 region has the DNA TGTGCCAGCAGTTACTTCGGACAGCTTAATGAAAAACTGTTTTTT. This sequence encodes CASSYFGQLNEKLFF.

CDR3 in amino acids: CASSQDLGASGGTITDTQYF. For the CDR3, the DNA is TGCGCCAGCAGCCAAGATCTGGGGGCTAGCGGGGGGACTATCACAGATACGCAGTATTTT. The chain combines TRBV4-3 with TRBJ2-3, with 11 nucleotides matching TRBD2. The germline V gene encodes CDR1 LGHNA and CDR2 YSLEER. The CDR3 has 20 residues. V lost 0 bases, J lost 2 bases, and 13 bases stayed unmatched.

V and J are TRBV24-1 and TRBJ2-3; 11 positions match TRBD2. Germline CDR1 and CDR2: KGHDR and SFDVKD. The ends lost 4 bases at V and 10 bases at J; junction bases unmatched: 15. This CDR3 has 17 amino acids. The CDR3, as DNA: TGTGCCACCAGTGACAAAGCGGGACTAGCGGCTTTCCAGGCGCAGTATTTT. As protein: CATSDKAGLAAFQAQYF.

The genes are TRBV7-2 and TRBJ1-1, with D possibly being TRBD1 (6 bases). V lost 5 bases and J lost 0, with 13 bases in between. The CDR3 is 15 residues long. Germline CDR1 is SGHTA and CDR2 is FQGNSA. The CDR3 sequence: CASSPGGAMNTEAFF. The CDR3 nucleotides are TGTGCCAGCAGCCCCGGGGGGGCGATGAACACTGAAGCTTTCTTT. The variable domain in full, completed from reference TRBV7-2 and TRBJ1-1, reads GAGVSQSPSNKVTEKGKDVELRCDPISGHTALYWYRQSLGQGLEFLIYFQGNSAPDKSGLPSDRFSAERTGGSVSTLTIQRTQQEDSAVYLCASSPGGAMNTEAFFGQGTRLTVV.

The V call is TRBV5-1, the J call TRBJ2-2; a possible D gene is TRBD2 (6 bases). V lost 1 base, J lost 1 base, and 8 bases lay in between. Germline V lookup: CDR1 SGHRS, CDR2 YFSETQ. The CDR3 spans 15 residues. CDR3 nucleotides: TGCGCCAGCAGCTTGATTAGCGGGAACACCGGGGAGCTGTTTTTT. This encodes CASSLISGNTGELFF.

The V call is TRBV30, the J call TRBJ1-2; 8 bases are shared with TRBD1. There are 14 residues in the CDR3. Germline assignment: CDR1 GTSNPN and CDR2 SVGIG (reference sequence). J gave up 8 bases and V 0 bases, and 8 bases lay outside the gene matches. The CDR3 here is CAWSVQAGGAGYTF. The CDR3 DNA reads TGTGCCTGGAGTGTACAGGCAGGGGGCGCGGGCTACACCTTC. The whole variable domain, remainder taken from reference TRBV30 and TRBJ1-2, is SQTIHQWPATLVQPVGSPLSLECTVEGTSNPNLYWYRQAAGRGLQLLFYSVGIGQISSEVPQNLSASRPQDRQFILSSKKLLLSDSGFYLCAWSVQAGGAGYTFGSGTRLTVV.

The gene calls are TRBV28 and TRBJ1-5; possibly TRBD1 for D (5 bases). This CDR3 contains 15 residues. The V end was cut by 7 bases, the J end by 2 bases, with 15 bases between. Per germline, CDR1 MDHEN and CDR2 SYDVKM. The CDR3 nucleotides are TGTGCCAGCAAGACGGACACCGAAGGCAATCAGCCCCAGCATTTT. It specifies CASKTDTEGNQPQHF. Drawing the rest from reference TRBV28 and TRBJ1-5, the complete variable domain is DVKVTQSSRYLVKRTGEKVFLECVQDMDHENMFWYRQDPGLGLRLIYFSYDVKMKEKGDIPEGYSVSREKKERFSLILESASTNQTSMYLCASKTDTEGNQPQHFGDGTRLSIL.

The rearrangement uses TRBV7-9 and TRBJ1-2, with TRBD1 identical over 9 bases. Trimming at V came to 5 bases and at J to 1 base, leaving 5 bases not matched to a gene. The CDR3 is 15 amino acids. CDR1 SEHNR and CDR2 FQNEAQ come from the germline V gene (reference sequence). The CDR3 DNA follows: TGTGCCAGCAGCCCCTACAGGGGGCTTAACTATGGCTACACCTTC. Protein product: CASSPYRGLNYGYTF.

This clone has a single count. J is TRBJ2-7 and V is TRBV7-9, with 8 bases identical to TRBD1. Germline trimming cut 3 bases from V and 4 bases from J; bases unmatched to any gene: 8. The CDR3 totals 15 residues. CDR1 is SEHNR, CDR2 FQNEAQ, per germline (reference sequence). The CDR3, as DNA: TGTGCCAGCAGCTTCGTTCAGGGGGCTAGGTACGAGCAGTACTTC. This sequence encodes CASSFVQGARYEQYF.

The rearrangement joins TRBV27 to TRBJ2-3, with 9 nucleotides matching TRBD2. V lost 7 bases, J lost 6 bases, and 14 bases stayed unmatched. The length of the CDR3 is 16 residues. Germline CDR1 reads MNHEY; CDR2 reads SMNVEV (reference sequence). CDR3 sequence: CASTSSWRGGPDTQYF. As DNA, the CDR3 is TGTGCCAGCACCTCTTCTTGGCGGGGGGGCCCCGATACGCAGTATTTT.

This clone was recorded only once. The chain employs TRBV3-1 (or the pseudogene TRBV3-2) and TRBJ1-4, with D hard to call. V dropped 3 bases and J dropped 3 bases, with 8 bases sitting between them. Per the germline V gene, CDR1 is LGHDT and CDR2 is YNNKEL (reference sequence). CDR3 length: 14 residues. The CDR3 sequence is CASSQRAANEKLFF. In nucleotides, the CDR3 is TGTGCCAGCAGCCAGAGGGCGGCTAATGAAAAACTGTTTTTT.

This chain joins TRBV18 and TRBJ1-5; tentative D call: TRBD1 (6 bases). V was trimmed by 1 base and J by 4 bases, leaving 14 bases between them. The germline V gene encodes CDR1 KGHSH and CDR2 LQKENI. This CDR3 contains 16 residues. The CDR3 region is CASSPREGESNQPQHF. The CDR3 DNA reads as TGTGCCAGCTCACCACGAGAGGGGGAATCAAATCAGCCCCAGCATTTT.

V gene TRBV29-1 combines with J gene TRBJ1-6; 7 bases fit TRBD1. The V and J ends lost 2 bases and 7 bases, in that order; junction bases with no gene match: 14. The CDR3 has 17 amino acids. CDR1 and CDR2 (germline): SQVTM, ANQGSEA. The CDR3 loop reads CSVEPQDRERRNSPLHF. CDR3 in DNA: TGCAGCGTTGAACCACAAGACAGGGAGAGACGGAATTCACCCCTCCACTTT.

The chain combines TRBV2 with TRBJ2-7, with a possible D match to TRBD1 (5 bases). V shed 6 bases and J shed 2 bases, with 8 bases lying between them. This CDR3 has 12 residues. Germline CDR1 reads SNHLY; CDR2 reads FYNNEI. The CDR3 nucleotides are TGTGCCAGCAGGACAGTAGCCTACGAGCAGTACTTC. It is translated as CASRTVAYEQYF.

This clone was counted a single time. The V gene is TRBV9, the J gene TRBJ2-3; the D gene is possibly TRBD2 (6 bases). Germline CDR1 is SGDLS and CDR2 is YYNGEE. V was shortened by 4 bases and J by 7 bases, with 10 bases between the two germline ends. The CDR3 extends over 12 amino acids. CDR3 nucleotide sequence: TGTGCCAGCAGCTCCGGGGGAAATACGCAGTATTTT. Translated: CASSSGGNTQYF.

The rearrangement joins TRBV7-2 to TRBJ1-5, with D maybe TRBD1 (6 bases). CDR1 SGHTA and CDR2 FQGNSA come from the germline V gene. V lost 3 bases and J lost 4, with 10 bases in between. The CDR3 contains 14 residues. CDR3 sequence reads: CASSFTGINQPQHF. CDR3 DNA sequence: TGTGCCAGCAGCTTCACAGGGATTAATCAGCCCCAGCATTTT.

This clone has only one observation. The CDR3 DNA reads TGTGCCAGCAGCTTAGAGACCGGGGCTGAAGCTTTCTTT. Amino acid sequence: CASSLETGAEAFF. The V and J genes are TRBV11-3 and TRBJ1-1; no firm D call. Germline V gene data show CDR1 as SGHNT and CDR2 as YENEEA. Trimming took off 0 bases at V and 6 bases at J, with 8 bases between the two ends. The CDR3 has 13 amino acids.

Here the CDR3 DNA reads TGCGCCAGCAGCCAAGGTGCGACAGGGGAGCTGTTTTTT. Protein sequence: CASSQGATGELFF. The gene calls are TRBV4-3 and TRBJ2-2; no clear D. This CDR3 has 13 amino acids. Trimming took 1 base from V and 8 from J, leaving 8 bases between them. Looked up from germline, CDR1 is LGHNA and CDR2 is YSLEER.

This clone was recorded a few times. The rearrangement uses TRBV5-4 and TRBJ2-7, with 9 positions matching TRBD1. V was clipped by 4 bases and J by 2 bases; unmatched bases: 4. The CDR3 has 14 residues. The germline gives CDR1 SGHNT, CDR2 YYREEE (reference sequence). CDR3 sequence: CASSANRGPYEQYV. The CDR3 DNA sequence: TGTGCCAGCAGCGCAAACAGGGGGCCCTACGAGCAGTACGTC.

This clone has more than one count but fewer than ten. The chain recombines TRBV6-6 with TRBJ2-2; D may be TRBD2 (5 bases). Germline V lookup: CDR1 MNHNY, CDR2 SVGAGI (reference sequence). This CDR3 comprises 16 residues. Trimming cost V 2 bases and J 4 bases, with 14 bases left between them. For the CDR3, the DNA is TGTGCCAGCAGTTACAGGCTAGCAAGCAGCACCGGGGAGCTGTTTTTT. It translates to CASSYRLASSTGELFF.

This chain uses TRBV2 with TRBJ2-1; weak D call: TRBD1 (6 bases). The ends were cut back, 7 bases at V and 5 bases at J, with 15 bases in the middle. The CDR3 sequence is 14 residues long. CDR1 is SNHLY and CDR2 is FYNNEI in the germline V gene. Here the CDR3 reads CASNRDTGNNEQFF. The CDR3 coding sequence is TGTGCCAGCAACCGGGACACAGGAAACAATGAGCAGTTCTTC.

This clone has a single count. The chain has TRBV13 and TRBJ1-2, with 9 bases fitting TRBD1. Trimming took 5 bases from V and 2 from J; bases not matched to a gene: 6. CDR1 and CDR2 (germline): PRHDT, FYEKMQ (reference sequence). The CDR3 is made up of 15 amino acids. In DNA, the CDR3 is TGTGCCAGCAGCCCCCGACAGGGGGGGAACTATGGCTACACCTTC. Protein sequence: CASSPRQGGNYGYTF. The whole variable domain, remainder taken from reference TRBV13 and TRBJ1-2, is AAGVIQSPRHLIKEKRETATLKCYPIPRHDTVYWYQQGPGQDPQFLISFYEKMQSDKGSIPDRFSAQQFSDYHSELNMSSLELGDSALYFCASSPRQGGNYGYTFGSGTRLTVV.